These T cell receptor beta chains were read from a single sample in a study of naive and memory T cell subsets. A single record per CDR3 protein comes from TCRdb applying MiXCR to the UMI-ligation and nested PCR reads. This sample has roughly 8,000 distinct CDR3 sequences, with approximately 30% found just once. The sequencing sample was made of CD8+ TEMRA cells from blood. These TCRs come from a human donor in good health. Each CDR3 is given with its conserved first and last residue. The order of the fields is clone size, V gene, D gene, J gene, CDR3 protein, CDR3 DNA. A D gene is named only where the DNA matches it firmly. Clone size is not always given. Where it is, it says once, few, many or a class for expanded clones.

few	TRBV16	TRBD1	TRBJ2-7	CASSPTLDRGPGEQYF	TGTGCCAGCAGCCCCACCCTGGACAGGGGGCCGGGCGAGCAGTACTTC
-	TRBV14	-	TRBJ2-5	CASSQASLHPETQYF	TGTGCCAGCAGCCAGGCAAGCCTGCACCCAGAGACCCAGTACTTC
-	TRBV5-4	-	TRBJ2-3	CASSLGRTDTQYF	TGTGCCAGCAGCTTGGGCAGGACAGATACGCAGTATTTT
-	TRBV4-3	-	TRBJ1-2	CASSPLGGGYTF	TGCGCCAGCAGCCCCCTCGGAGGAGGCTACACCTTC
-	TRBV7-9	-	TRBJ2-7	CASSFGSWSSYEQYF	TGTGCCAGCAGCTTCGGGTCCTGGAGCTCCTACGAGCAGTACTTC
-	TRBV7-9	-	TRBJ2-7	CASRPTTVSSYEQYF	TGTGCCAGCAGACCTACGACAGTTAGCTCCTACGAGCAGTACTTC
few	TRBV28	-	TRBJ2-3	CASSWVGPDTQYF	TGTGCCAGCAGTTGGGTAGGGCCTGATACGCAGTATTTT
few	TRBV30	-	TRBJ2-5	CAWSVLLRETQYF	TGTGCCTGGAGTGTGCTGTTACGAGAGACCCAGTACTTC
-	TRBV4-3	-	TRBJ2-1	CASSQDLYSASEQFF	TGCGCCAGCAGCCAAGATCTTTATAGTGCTAGTGAGCAGTTCTTC
many	TRBV13	-	TRBJ2-7	CASSLYDRRFDEQYF	TGTGCCAGCAGCTTATACGACAGGCGTTTCGATGAGCAGTACTTC